The T cell receptor beta chain under discussion was sequenced for a study of post-analysis software for immune sequencing data. Study background: The study covered relapsing-remitting, secondary progressive and progressive-relapsing courses of multiple sclerosis.

Researchers reported that TCR beta cDNA libraries carried unique molecular identifiers. MiXCR was run by TCRdb on the PCR reads, yielding one entry per CDR3 protein. The repertoire has 600,000 to 750,000 distinct CDR3 sequences, 59% of them found once; the top ten carry 11%. V lost 7 bases and J lost 4, with 5 bases in between. Germline V CDR1 and CDR2: SNHLY, FYNNEI. CDR3 length: 12 residues. Study results and limitations: There was significantly lower normalized Chao1 diversity in multiple sclerosis patients than in controls. Patients used about 5 TRBV segments, including TRBV5-6, TRBV5-1 and TRBV20-1, more often than controls.

On this clonotype itself: Antigen unknown.

Source material: blood. The clonotype originates from a girl aged 2 to 10 with multiple sclerosis. The chain employs TRBV2 and TRBJ2-6; D is unresolved. The CDR3 here is CASKEGANVLTF. The CDR3, as DNA: TGTGCCAGCAAGGAGGGGGCCAACGTCCTGACTTTC.